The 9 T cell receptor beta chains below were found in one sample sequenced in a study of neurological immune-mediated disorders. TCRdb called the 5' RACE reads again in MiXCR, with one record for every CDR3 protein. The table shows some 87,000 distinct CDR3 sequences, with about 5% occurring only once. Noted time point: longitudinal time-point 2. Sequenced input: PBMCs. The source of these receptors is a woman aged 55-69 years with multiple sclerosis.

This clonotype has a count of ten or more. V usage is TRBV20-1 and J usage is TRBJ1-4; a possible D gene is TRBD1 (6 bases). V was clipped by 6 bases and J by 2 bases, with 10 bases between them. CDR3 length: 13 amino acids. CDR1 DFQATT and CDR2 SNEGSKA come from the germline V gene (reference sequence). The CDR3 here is CSAGGATNEKLFF. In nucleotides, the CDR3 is TGCAGTGCGGGGGGGGCCACTAATGAAAAACTGTTTTTT.

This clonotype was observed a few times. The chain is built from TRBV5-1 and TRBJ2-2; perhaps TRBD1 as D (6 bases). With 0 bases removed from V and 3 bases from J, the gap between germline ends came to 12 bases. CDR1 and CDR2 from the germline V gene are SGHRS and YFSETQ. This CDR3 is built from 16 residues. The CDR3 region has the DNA TGCGCCAGCAGCTTGGAGGGGGTGACGGACACCGGGGAGCTGTTTTTT. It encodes CASSLEGVTDTGELFF.

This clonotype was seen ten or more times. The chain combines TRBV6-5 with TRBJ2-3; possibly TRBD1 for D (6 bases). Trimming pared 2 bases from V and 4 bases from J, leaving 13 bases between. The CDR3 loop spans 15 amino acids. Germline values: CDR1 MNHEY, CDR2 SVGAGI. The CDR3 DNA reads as TGTGCCAGCAGTTACGGGGGCAGGGGATCAGATACGCAGTATTTT. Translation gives CASSYGGRGSDTQYF.

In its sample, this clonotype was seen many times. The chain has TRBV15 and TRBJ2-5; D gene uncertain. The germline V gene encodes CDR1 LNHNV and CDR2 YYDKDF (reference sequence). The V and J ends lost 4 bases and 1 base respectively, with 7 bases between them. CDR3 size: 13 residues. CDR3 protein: CATSNSPQETQYF. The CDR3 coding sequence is TGTGCCACCAGCAACAGTCCCCAAGAGACCCAGTACTTC. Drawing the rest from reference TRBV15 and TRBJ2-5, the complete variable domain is DAMVIQNPRYQVTQFGKPVTLSCSQTLNHNVMYWYQQKSSQAPKLLFHYYDKDFNNEADTPDNFQSRRPNTSFCFLDIRSPGLGDTAMYLCATSNSPQETQYFGPGTRLLVL.

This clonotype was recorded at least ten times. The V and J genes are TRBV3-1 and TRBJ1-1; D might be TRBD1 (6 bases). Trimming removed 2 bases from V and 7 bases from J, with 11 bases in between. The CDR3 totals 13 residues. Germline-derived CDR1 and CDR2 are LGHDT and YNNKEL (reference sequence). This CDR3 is CASSQSRGLEAFF. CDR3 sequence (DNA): TGTGCCAGCAGCCAATCCAGGGGCCTTGAAGCTTTCTTT.

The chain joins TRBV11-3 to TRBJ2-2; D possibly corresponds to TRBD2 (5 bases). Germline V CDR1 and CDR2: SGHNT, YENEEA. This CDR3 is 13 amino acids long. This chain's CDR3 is CNSSLRDPGELFF. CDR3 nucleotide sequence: TGTAACAGCAGCCTCCGGGATCCCGGGGAGCTGTTTTTT.

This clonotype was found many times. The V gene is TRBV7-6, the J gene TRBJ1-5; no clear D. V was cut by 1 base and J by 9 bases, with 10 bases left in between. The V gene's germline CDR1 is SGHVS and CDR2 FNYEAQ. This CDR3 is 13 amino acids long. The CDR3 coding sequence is TGTGCCAGCAGCTTAGGAGCCCAGCCGCCCCAGCATTTT. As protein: CASSLGAQPPQHF.

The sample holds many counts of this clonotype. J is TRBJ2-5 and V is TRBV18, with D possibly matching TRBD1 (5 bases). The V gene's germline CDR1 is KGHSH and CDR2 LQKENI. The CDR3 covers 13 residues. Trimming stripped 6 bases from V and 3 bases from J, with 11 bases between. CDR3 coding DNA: TGTGCCAGCTCCCCTGGACACAAAGAGACCCAGTACTTC. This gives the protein CASSPGHKETQYF.

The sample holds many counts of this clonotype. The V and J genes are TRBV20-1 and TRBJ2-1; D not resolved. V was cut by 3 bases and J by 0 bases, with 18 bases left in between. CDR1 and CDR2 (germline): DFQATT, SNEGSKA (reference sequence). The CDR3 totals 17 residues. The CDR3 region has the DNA TGCAGTGCTAGGACACGCGACTCCCAGTTCTCCTACAATGAGCAGTTCTTC. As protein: CSARTRDSQFSYNEQFF.